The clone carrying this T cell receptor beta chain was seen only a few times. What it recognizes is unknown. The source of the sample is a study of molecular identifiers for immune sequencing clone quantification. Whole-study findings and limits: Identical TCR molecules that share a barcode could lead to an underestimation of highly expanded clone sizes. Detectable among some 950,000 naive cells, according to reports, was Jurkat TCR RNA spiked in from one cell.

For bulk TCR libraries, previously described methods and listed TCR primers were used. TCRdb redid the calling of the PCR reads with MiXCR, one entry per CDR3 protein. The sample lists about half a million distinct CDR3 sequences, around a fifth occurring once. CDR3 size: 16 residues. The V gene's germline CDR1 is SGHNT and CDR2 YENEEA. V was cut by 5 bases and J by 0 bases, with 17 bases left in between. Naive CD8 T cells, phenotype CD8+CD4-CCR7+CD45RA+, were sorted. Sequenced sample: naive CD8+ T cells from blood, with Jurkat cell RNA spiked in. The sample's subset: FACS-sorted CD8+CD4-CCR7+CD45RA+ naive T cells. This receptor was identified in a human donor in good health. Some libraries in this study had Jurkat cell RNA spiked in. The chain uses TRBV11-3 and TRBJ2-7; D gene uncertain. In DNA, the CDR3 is TGTGCCAGCAGCCCTACACAGACACATACCTCCTACGAGCAGTACTTC. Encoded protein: CASSPTQTHTSYEQYF.